The text below deals with one TCR beta chain. This entry belongs to a study of blood T cell repertoires in COVID-19. Study-wide context: The United States, Italy and Spain supplied acute and convalescent COVID-19 samples. T cells, B-cell-depleted T cells, or PBMCs supplied cDNA or gDNA.

V was clipped by 6 bases and J by 1 base; unmatched bases: 7. Germline V gene lookup returns CDR1 MNHEY and CDR2 SVGAGI. This CDR3 contains 15 residues. Per the study methods: Reference gene primer amplification gave estimated nucleated cell counts. The data were produced by immunoSEQ multiplex PCR, yet TCRdb's version contains in-frame clones alone and is incomplete. The DNA was the basis for D and trimming; V, J and clone size are from that table. The sample lists tens of thousands of clones; 85% to 90% were seen once. The TCR sequence derives from a man aged 55 to 70 with acute or convalescent COVID-19. Source material: peripheral blood. The rearrangement links TRBV6-5 to TRBJ2-3, with 7 bases that match TRBD2. CDR3: CASRFGGGGTDTQYF. The CDR3 DNA sequence: TGTGCCAGCAGATTTGGGGGGGGAGGCACAGATACGCAGTATTTT.